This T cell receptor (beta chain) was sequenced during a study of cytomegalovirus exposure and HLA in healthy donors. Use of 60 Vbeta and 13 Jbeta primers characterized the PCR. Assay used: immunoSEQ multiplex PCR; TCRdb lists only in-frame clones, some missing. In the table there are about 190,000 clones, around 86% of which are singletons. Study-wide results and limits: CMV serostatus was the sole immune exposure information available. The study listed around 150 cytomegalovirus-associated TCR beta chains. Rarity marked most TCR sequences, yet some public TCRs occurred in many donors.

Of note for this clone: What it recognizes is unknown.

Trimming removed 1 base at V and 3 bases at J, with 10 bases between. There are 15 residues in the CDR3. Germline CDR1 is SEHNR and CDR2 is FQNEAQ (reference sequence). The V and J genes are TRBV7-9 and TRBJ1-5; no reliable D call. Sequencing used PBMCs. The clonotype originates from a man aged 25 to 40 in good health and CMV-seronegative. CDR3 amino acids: CASSLGGQINQPQHF. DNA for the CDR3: TGTGCCAGCAGCTTAGGAGGTCAGATCAATCAGCCCCAGCATTTT.